The 15 T cell receptor beta chains listed next were all sequenced from one sample in a study of blood T cell repertoires in COVID-19. Here immunoSEQ multiplex PCR was the method, and the copy in TCRdb shows in-frame clones only, minus some. The table records 150,000 to 200,000 clones, approximately 91% of them present only once. Specimen: peripheral blood. These receptors all stem from a man aged 65 to 79 with active or convalescent COVID-19.

This clone occurred once. The chain links TRBV5-4 to TRBJ2-7, with 8 bases that match TRBD1. Germline V gives CDR1 SGHNT, CDR2 YYREEE (reference sequence). The CDR3 contains 15 residues. V trimming: 5 bases; J trimming: 2 bases; junction bases outside the gene matches: 9. In nucleotides, the CDR3 is TGTGCCAGCAGACCAGGGACAGGCGAGACCTACGAGCAGTACTTC. Translation gives CASRPGTGETYEQYF.

The chain is built from TRBV7-2 and TRBJ2-5; 14 nucleotides match TRBD2. Germline V gene data show CDR1 as SGHTA and CDR2 as FQGNSA. The CDR3 consists of 16 residues. V shed 4 bases and J 5 bases; nucleotides not matched to a gene: 6. This CDR3 is CASSSRLAGGVETQYF. For the CDR3, the DNA is TGTGCCAGCAGCTCGAGACTAGCGGGAGGGGTCGAGACCCAGTACTTC.

J is TRBJ1-6 and V is TRBV5-4, with 7 nucleotides matching TRBD1. The germline V gene has CDR1 SGHNT and CDR2 YYREEE (reference sequence). This CDR3 comprises 15 residues. J was trimmed by 6 bases and V by 6 bases; bases with no gene match: 9. Here the CDR3 reads CASTITGTANSPLHF. The CDR3 region has the DNA TGTGCCAGCACCATCACCGGGACAGCTAATTCACCCCTCCACTTT.

The chain has TRBV6-2 or TRBV6-3 and TRBJ1-2, with TRBD1 identical over 7 bases. CDR1 and CDR2 (germline): MNHEY, SVGEGT. Trimming took 2 bases from V and 1 from J; bases not matched to a gene: 4. This CDR3 spans 15 amino acids. The CDR3 region has the DNA TGTGCCAGCAGTTACCCGGACAGGTTTAACTATGGCTACACCTTC. It translates to CASSYPDRFNYGYTF.

CDR3 sequence (DNA): TGCGCCAGCAGCCCTCAAGGGGCGGGGGTAGGGACTGAAGCTTTCTTT. Protein product: CASSPQGAGVGTEAFF. This chain connects TRBV5-1 to TRBJ1-1, with a weak D call TRBD1 (5 bases). This CDR3 contains 16 residues. Trimming left V 4 bases short and J 5 bases short, with 21 bases between. Germline CDR1 and CDR2: SGHRS and YFSETQ.

The chain links TRBV5-1 to TRBJ2-5, with TRBD2 identical over 8 bases. Germline CDR1 reads SGHRS; CDR2 reads YFSETQ. This CDR3 region has 16 residues. V lost 3 bases and J lost 1; bases outside the gene matches: 8. CDR3 DNA sequence: TGCGCCAGCAGCTATCAGGGAGCGGGAGCCCAAGAGACCCAGTACTTC. It is translated as CASSYQGAGAQETQYF.

The CDR3 region has the DNA TGTGCCTGGAGTTCGGGGGGTGCCCTAGACAATGAGCAGTTCTTC. It is translated as CAWSSGGALDNEQFF. The chain carries TRBV30 and TRBJ2-1, with 7 nucleotides matching TRBD2. The CDR3 consists of 15 residues. The germline V gene encodes CDR1 GTSNPN and CDR2 SVGIG (reference sequence). V shed 2 bases, J shed 5 bases, and the junction held 9 bases outside the gene matches.

This clone occurred once. J is TRBJ2-7 and V is TRBV5-1; 12 bases are shared with TRBD2. This CDR3 spans 14 amino acids. Per the germline V gene, CDR1 is SGHRS and CDR2 is YFSETQ. After removal of 6 bases from V and 4 bases from J, the junction contained 5 bases not matched to a gene. The CDR3 protein is CASKTSGSFYEQYF. In DNA form, the CDR3 reads TGCGCCAGCAAGACTAGCGGGAGTTTTTACGAGCAGTACTTC.

The chain recombines TRBV6-1 with TRBJ1-5; the match to TRBD1 covers 9 bases. There are 17 residues in the CDR3. Trimming removed 4 bases from V and 4 bases from J; junction bases left unmatched: 11. CDR1 and CDR2 (germline): MNHNS, SASEGT. CDR3 sequence reads: CASSGPGRGTGNQPQHF. The CDR3 nucleotides are TGTGCCAGCAGTGGCCCTGGGCGCGGGACAGGGAATCAGCCCCAGCATTTT.

Concerning this clone: Relative to the germline gene, one junction end is altered; a read error may explain this. The rearrangement uses TRBV7-9 and TRBJ2-7, with 9 bases lining up with TRBD1. CDR1 and CDR2 (germline): SEHNR, FQNEAQ (reference sequence). CDR3 length equals 12 residues. The DNA for the CDR3 is TGTGCCAGCAGCGTAGGACAGGGGCGACGGATCTTC. It codes for CASSVGQGRRIF.

This clone was observed a handful of times. The chain recombines TRBV29-1 with TRBJ2-5; 8 positions agree with TRBD2. This CDR3 region has 14 residues. Germline V lookup: CDR1 SQVTM, CDR2 ANQGSEA. The junction had 8 bases not matched to a gene; V was cut back by 3 bases and J by 5 bases. The DNA of the CDR3 is TGCAGCGTTGAGGGCGGGAGGAGACACGAGACCCAGTACTTC. Its translation is CSVEGGRRHETQYF.

The rearrangement links TRBV7-9 to TRBJ2-3, with 10 bases identical to TRBD2. V dropped 5 bases and J dropped 4; count of bases not matched to a gene: 6. This CDR3 has 15 amino acids. CDR1 is SEHNR, CDR2 FQNEAQ, per germline (reference sequence). The CDR3 spells CASSLGLALADTQYF. The DNA for the CDR3 is TGTGCCAGCAGCCTGGGACTAGCGTTGGCAGATACGCAGTATTTT. The full variable domain, rest sourced from reference TRBV7-9 and TRBJ2-3, is DTGVSQNPRHKITKRGQNVTFRCDPISEHNRLYWYRQTLGQGPEFLTYFQNEAQLEKSRLLSDRFSAERPKGSFSTLEIQRTEQGDSAMYLCASSLGLALADTQYFGPGTRLTVL.

Of note for this clone: The sample carries other DNA sequences with the same CDR3. The chain combines TRBV12-3 or TRBV12-4 with TRBJ2-7; TRBD1 aligns across 7 bases. The CDR3 runs to 13 residues. V dropped 5 bases and J dropped 3; count of bases not matched to a gene: 4. This chain's CDR3 is CASSRGQVYEQYF. For the CDR3, the DNA is TGTGCCAGCAGTCGCGGACAGGTCTACGAGCAGTACTTC.

The chain couples TRBV10-3 to TRBJ2-5; 9 bases map to TRBD1. The junction had 6 bases not matched to a gene; V was cut back by 3 bases and J by 4 bases. This CDR3 contains 15 residues. Germline V CDR1 and CDR2: ENHRY, SYGVKD. In nucleotides, the CDR3 is TGTGCCATCAGTGATGGGGACAGGGAGGGAGAGACCCAGTACTTC. It specifies CAISDGDREGETQYF.

The chain links TRBV12-3 or TRBV12-4 to TRBJ2-5; no definite D call. The CDR3 loop spans 11 amino acids. Trimming pared 4 bases from V and 4 bases from J, leaving 4 bases between. CDR3 protein: CASSSSETQYF. CDR3 nucleotide sequence: TGTGCCAGCAGTTCCTCAGAGACCCAGTACTTC.